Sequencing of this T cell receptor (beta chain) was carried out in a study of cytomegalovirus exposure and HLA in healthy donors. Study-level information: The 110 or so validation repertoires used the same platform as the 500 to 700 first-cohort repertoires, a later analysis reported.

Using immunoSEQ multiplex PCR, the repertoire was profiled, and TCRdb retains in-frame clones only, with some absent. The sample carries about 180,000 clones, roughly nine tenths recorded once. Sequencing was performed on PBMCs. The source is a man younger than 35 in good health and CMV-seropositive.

The CDR3 here is CASSYSSGLGNTIYF. Written as DNA, the CDR3 is TGTGCCAGCAGTTACTCGAGCGGCCTCGGAAACACCATATATTTT. The J gene is TRBJ1-3, the V gene TRBV6-5, with no clear D. The CDR3 has 15 amino acids. Germline loops: CDR1 MNHEY, CDR2 SVGAGI. Trimming took 0 bases from V and 4 from J, leaving 10 bases between them.